This T cell receptor beta chain originates from a study of T cell responses to AZD1222 COVID-19 vaccine. Study-level results: Nearly half of spike-specific TCRs reportedly target variant regions that are unmutated in the B.1.351 and B.1.1.7 variants. Among the donors, most were white British and more were female, and clonal diversity was possibly underestimated.

Note on this clone: What it recognizes is unknown.

Sequenced by immunoSEQ multiplex PCR; TCRdb stores in-frame clones only, minus some. This table holds 85,000 to 100,000 clones, 70% to 90% found once. Sequences were derived from peripheral blood, sampled on day 0 of AZD1222 vaccination. The TCR sequence derives from an adult in good health.

CDR3 DNA: TGTGCCAGCAGCATACAGGGTAACACTGAAGCTTTCTTT. Protein: CASSIQGNTEAFF. The chain links TRBV14 to TRBJ1-1, with D possibly being TRBD1 (6 bases). V dropped 5 bases and J dropped 2 bases, with 9 bases sitting between them. This CDR3 spans 13 amino acids. The germline CDR1 and CDR2 sequences are SGHDN and FVKESK.